Below are 9 T cell receptor beta chains sequenced from a single sample in a study of blood T cell repertoires in COVID-19. Assay used: immunoSEQ multiplex PCR; TCRdb lists only in-frame clones, some missing. The table records 250,000 to 300,000 clones, roughly 91% of them present only once. Sequencing used PBMCs or T cells enriched from blood (not recorded which). The receptors were gathered from a woman aged 60-75 years who had recovered from COVID-19.

The chain carries TRBV19 and TRBJ2-1; 12 bases align to TRBD2. The V segment lost 7 bases and the J segment 3 bases; nucleotides outside the gene matches: 4. CDR3 size: 15 residues. Looked up from germline, CDR1 is LNHDA and CDR2 is SQIVND (reference sequence). This chain's CDR3 is CASTLTSGGYNEQFF. The CDR3 DNA follows: TGTGCCAGTACCCTGACTAGCGGGGGCTACAATGAGCAGTTCTTC.

The genes are TRBV27 and TRBJ2-1; TRBD2 agrees at 9 bases. This CDR3 spans 17 amino acids. The V and J ends lost 3 bases and 4 bases, in that order; junction bases with no gene match: 10. Germline V lookup: CDR1 MNHEY, CDR2 SMNVEV (reference sequence). The CDR3 nucleotides are TGTGCCAGCAGTTTCGTGCGAGCTAGCGGGGCGTACAATGAGCAGTTCTTC. Protein sequence: CASSFVRASGAYNEQFF.

A word on this clone: The same CDR3 also results from other DNA sequences found in this sample. This chain links TRBV6-5 with TRBJ1-3; tentatively, D is TRBD1 (6 bases). The CDR3 is made up of 15 amino acids. V gave up 0 bases and J gave up 1 base, with 7 bases separating them. Germline V gives CDR1 MNHEY, CDR2 SVGAGI. The CDR3, as DNA: TGTGCCAGCAGTTACTCGACAGGATCTGGAAACACCATATATTTT. The encoded protein is CASSYSTGSGNTIYF.

The chain combines TRBV19 with TRBJ1-1, with 7 bases matching TRBD1. V was pared by 6 bases and J by 4 bases, with 14 bases of the junction left unmatched. Germline V gene data show CDR1 as LNHDA and CDR2 as SQIVND (reference sequence). CDR3 length equals 16 residues. The CDR3 loop reads CASRPRQGEGGTEAFF. The CDR3 DNA sequence: TGTGCCAGTAGGCCTCGACAGGGTGAGGGAGGCACTGAAGCTTTCTTT. Supplemented by reference TRBV19 and TRBJ1-1, the full variable domain reads DGGITQSPKYLFRKEGQNVTLSCEQNLNHDAMYWYRQDPGQGLRLIYYSQIVNDFQKGDIAEGYSVSREKKESFPLTVTSAQKNPTAFYLCASRPRQGEGGTEAFFGQGTRLTVV.

The chain is built from TRBV28 and TRBJ1-2; no reliable D call. V was trimmed by 4 bases and J by 3 bases, leaving 12 bases between them. This CDR3 has 14 residues. Germline V gives CDR1 MDHEN, CDR2 SYDVKM. CDR3 coding DNA: TGTGCCAGCAGTTCCCCCGGCGGGGACTATGGCTACACCTTC. This sequence encodes CASSSPGGDYGYTF.

The CDR3 loop reads CAIPKFNTIYF. CDR3 nucleotide sequence: TGTGCCATCCCAAAATTTAACACCATATATTTT. The rearrangement joins TRBV12-3 or TRBV12-4 to TRBJ1-3; no firm D call. The CDR3 contains 11 residues. V gave up 10 bases and J gave up 7 bases, with 11 bases separating them.

This chain joins TRBV5-5 and TRBJ2-7; D perhaps matches TRBD1 (6 bases). V was pared by 3 bases and J by 2 bases, with 6 bases between. The CDR3 totals 12 residues. Germline V gene lookup returns CDR1 SGHKS and CDR2 YYEKEE (reference sequence). The CDR3 sequence: CASSWDTYEQYF. Written as DNA, the CDR3 is TGTGCCAGCAGCTGGGACACCTACGAGCAGTACTTC.

This clone showed up just once. The chain has TRBV7-9 and TRBJ2-1; no clear D. Germline V gene lookup returns CDR1 SEHNR and CDR2 FQNEAQ (reference sequence). The CDR3 consists of 12 residues. V gave up 5 bases and J gave up 7 bases, with 9 bases separating them. The CDR3 nucleotides are TGTGCCAGCAGCCACTCCTGGAATGAGCAGTTCTTC. Protein product: CASSHSWNEQFF. The full variable domain, with the rest looked up from reference TRBV7-9 and TRBJ2-1, is DTGVSQNPRHKITKRGQNVTFRCDPISEHNRLYWYRQTLGQGPEFLTYFQNEAQLEKSRLLSDRFSAERPKGSFSTLEIQRTEQGDSAMYLCASSHSWNEQFFGPGTRLTVL.

The chain combines TRBV28 with TRBJ2-7, with 12 bases that match TRBD2. Germline lookup yields CDR1 MDHEN and CDR2 SYDVKM. V lost 4 bases and J lost 0; bases outside the gene matches: 13. The CDR3 length is 19 residues. DNA of the CDR3: TGTGCCAGCAGTTCCATGACTAGCGGGAGACGGTCGGACTCCTACGAGCAGTACTTC. As protein: CASSSMTSGRRSDSYEQYF.